This TCR beta chain appears in the sequencing data of a study of cytomegalovirus exposure and HLA in healthy donors. PCR used 60 Vbeta primers and 13 Jbeta primers. This table comes from immunoSEQ multiplex PCR, and its TCRdb copy is limited to in-frame clones, with some not included. The repertoire holds more than 35,000 clones, with approximately 55% as singletons. Trimming at V came to 5 bases and at J to 1 base, leaving 11 bases not matched to a gene. The CDR3 length is 17 residues. CDR1 and CDR2 (germline): SGHAT, FQNNGV. This TCR derives from a woman in her thirties or forties in good health and CMV-seropositive. The sequenced material came from PBMCs. The chain carries TRBV11-2 and TRBJ2-7, with 10 bases aligning to TRBD2. CDR3 sequence (DNA): TGTGCCAGCAGCAGAACTAAGCGGGGGGGCCTTTCCTACGAGCAGTACTTC. Its protein product is CASSRTKRGGLSYEQYF.